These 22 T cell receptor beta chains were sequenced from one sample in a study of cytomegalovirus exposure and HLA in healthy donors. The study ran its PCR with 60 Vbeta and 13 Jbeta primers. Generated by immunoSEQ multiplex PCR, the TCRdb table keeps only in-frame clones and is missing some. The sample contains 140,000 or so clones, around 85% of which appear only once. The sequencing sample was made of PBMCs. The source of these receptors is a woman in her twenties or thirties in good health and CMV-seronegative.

DNA of the CDR3: TGTGCCAGCAGCTTATCCGGGAGCCCTCCTGACAATGAGCAGTTCTTC. Its protein is CASSLSGSPPDNEQFF. The chain employs TRBV7-2 and TRBJ2-1; TRBD2 might be the D (6 bases). Trimming cost V 2 bases and J 5 bases, with 16 bases left between them. CDR1 and CDR2 from the germline V gene are SGHTA and FQGNSA. This CDR3 region has 16 residues.

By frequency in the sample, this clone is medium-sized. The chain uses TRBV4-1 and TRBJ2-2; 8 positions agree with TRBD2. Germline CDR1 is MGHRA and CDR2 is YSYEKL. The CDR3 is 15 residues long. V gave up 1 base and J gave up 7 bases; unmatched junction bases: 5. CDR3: CASSQAGGRIGELFF. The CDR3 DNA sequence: TGCGCCAGCAGCCAAGCGGGGGGGCGGATCGGGGAGCTGTTTTTT.

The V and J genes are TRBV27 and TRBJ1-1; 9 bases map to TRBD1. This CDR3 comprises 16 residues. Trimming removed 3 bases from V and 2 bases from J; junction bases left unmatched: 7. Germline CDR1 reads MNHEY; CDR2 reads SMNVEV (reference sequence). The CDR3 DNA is TGTGCCAGCAGTTTTTCACGACAGGGGGGAAACACTGAAGCTTTCTTT. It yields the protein CASSFSRQGGNTEAFF.

The CDR3 spells CASSSQGGSNEKLFF. CDR3 sequence (DNA): TGTGCCAGCAGCTCGCAGGGGGGATCGAATGAAAAACTGTTTTTT. The rearrangement links TRBV5-4 to TRBJ1-4, with 7 bases identical to TRBD1. CDR3 length: 15 amino acids. V gave up 3 bases and J gave up 5 bases; unmatched junction bases: 7. Germline V lookup: CDR1 SGHNT, CDR2 YYREEE (reference sequence).

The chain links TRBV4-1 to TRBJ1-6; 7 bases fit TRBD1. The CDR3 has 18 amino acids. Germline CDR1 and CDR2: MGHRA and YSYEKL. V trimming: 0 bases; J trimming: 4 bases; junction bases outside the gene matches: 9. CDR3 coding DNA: TGCGCCAGCAGCCAAGAAGCTGGTGGGACAGCTTATAATTCACCCCTCCACTTT. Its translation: CASSQEAGGTAYNSPLHF.

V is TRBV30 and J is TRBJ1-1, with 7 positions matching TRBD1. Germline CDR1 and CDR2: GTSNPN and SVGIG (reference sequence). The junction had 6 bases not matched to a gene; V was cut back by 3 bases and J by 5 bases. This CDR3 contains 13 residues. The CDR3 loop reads CAWSLVTGTEAFF. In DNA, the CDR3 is TGTGCCTGGAGCCTCGTGACAGGGACTGAAGCTTTCTTT.

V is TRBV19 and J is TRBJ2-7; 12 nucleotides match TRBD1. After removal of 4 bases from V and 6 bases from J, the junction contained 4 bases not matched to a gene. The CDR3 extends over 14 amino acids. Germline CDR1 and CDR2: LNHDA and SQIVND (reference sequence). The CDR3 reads CASSRGTGGIEQYF. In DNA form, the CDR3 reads TGTGCCAGTAGTAGGGGGACAGGGGGCATCGAGCAGTACTTC.

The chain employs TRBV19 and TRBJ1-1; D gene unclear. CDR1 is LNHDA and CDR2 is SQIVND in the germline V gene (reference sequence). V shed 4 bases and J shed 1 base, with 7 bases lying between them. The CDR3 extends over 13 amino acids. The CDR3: CASSKEQNTEAFF. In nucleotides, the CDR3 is TGTGCCAGTAGTAAGGAGCAGAACACTGAAGCTTTCTTT. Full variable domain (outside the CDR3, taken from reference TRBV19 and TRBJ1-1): DGGITQSPKYLFRKEGQNVTLSCEQNLNHDAMYWYRQDPGQGLRLIYYSQIVNDFQKGDIAEGYSVSREKKESFPLTVTSAQKNPTAFYLCASSKEQNTEAFFGQGTRLTVV.

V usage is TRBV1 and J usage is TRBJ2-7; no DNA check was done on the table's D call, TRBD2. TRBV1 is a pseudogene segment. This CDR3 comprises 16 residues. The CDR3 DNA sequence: TGCACCAGCAGCCAAGACTCCGGGACTTTCTCCTACGAGCAGTACTTC. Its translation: CTSSQDSGTFSYEQYF.

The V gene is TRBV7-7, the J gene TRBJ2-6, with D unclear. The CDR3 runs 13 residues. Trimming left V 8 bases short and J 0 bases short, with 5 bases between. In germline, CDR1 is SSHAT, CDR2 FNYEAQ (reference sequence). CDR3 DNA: TGTGCCAGCGGAGCCTCTGGGGCCAACGTCCTGACTTTC. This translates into CASGASGANVLTF.

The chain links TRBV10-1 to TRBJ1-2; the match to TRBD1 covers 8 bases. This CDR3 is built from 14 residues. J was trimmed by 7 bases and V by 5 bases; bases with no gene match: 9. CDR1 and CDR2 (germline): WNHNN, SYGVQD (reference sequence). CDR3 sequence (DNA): TGCGCCAGCAGTCCTGCCGGGACAGGTTGTGGCTACACCTTC. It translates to CASSPAGTGCGYTF.

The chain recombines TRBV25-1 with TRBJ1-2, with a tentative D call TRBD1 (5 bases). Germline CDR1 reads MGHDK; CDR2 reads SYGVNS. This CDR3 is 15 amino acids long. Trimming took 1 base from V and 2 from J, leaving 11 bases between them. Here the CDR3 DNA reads TGTGCCAGCAGTGAATGGAAGGGGCCCAACTATGGCTACACCTTC. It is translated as CASSEWKGPNYGYTF.

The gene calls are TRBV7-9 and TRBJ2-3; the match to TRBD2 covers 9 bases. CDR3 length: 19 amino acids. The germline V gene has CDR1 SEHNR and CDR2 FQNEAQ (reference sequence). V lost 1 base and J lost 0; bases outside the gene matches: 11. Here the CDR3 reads CASSLVVLQGLASTDTQYF. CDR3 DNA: TGTGCCAGCAGCTTAGTTGTACTTCAGGGACTAGCAAGCACAGATACGCAGTATTTT.

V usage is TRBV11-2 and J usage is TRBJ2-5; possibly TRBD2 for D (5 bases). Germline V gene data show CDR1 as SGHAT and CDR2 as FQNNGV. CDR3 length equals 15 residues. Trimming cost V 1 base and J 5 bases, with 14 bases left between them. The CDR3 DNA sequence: TGTGCCAGCAGCTTAGTTCCTAGCTCGGTCGAGACCCAGTACTTC. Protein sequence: CASSLVPSSVETQYF.

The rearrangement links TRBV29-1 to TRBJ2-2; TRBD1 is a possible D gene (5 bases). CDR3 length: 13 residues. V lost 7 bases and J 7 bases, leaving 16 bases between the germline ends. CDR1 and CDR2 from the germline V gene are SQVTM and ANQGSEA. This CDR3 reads CSALPTASGELFF. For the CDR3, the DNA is TGCAGCGCCCTCCCGACAGCCAGCGGGGAGCTGTTTTTT.

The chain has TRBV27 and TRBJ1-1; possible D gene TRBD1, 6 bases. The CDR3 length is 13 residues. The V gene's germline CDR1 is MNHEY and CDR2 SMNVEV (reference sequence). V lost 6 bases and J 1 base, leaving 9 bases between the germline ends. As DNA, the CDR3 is TGTGCCAGCAGGAGACAGGAGAACACTGAAGCTTTCTTT. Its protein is CASRRQENTEAFF.

The CDR3 DNA is TGCGCCAGCAGCTTGATGGGACTGAATGAGCAGTTCTTC. Translated, it gives CASSLMGLNEQFF. The chain is built from TRBV5-1 and TRBJ2-1; tentatively, D is TRBD2 (6 bases). Germline-derived CDR1 and CDR2 are SGHRS and YFSETQ. This CDR3 comprises 13 residues. The V end was cut by 1 base, the J end by 7 bases, with 9 bases between.

CDR3 in amino acids: CASSLGIGGTSPLHF. CDR3 DNA sequence: TGTGCCAGCAGCTTAGGAATCGGGGGTACTTCACCCCTCCACTTT. The chain has TRBV7-9 and TRBJ1-6; D is possibly TRBD1 (5 bases). With 1 base removed from V and 9 bases from J, the gap between germline ends came to 13 bases. This CDR3 spans 15 amino acids. Germline V CDR1 and CDR2: SEHNR, FQNEAQ (reference sequence). The variable domain in full, completed from reference TRBV7-9 and TRBJ1-6, reads DTGVSQNPRHKITKRGQNVTFRCDPISEHNRLYWYRQTLGQGPEFLTYFQNEAQLEKSRLLSDRFSAERPKGSFSTLEIQRTEQGDSAMYLCASSLGIGGTSPLHFGNGTRLTVT.

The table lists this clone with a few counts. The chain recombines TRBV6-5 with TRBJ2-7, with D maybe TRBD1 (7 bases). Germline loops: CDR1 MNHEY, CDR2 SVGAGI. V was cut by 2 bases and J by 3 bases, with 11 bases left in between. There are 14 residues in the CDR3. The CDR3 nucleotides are TGTGCCAGCAGTTACGGACAGGAGGGCTACGAGCAGTACTTC. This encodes CASSYGQEGYEQYF.

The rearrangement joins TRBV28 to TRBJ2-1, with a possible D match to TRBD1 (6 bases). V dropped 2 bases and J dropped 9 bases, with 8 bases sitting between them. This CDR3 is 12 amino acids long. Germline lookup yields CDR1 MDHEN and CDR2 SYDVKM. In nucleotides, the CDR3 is TGTGCCAGCAGTTTAAAAGGGGGTGAGCAGTTCTTC. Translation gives CASSLKGGEQFF.

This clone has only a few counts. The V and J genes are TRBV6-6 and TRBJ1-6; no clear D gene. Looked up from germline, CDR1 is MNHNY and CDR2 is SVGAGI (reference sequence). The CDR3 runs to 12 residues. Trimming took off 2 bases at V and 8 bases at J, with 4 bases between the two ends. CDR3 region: CASSYLHSPLHF. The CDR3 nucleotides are TGTGCCAGCAGTTACCTCCATTCACCCCTCCACTTT.

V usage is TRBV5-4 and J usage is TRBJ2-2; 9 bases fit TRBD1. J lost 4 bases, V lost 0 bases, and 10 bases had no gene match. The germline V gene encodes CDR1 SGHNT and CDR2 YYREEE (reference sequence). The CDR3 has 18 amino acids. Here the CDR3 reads CASSLELGQGGGTGELFF. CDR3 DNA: TGTGCCAGCAGCTTGGAGTTGGGACAGGGCGGGGGCACCGGGGAGCTGTTTTTT.